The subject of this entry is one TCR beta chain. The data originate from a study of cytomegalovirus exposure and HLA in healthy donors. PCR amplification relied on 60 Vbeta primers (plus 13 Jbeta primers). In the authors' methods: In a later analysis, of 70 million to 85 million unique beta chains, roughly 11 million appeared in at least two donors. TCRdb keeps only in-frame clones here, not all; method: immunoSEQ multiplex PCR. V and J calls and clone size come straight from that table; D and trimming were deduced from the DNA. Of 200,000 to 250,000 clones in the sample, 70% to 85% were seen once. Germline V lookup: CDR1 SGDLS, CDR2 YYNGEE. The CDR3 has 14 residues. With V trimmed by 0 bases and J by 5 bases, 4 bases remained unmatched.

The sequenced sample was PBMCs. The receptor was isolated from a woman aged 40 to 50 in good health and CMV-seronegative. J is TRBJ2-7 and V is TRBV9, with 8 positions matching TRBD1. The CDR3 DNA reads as TGTGCCAGCAGCGTAGAAACAGGGGGGAACGAGCAGTACTTC. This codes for CASSVETGGNEQYF.